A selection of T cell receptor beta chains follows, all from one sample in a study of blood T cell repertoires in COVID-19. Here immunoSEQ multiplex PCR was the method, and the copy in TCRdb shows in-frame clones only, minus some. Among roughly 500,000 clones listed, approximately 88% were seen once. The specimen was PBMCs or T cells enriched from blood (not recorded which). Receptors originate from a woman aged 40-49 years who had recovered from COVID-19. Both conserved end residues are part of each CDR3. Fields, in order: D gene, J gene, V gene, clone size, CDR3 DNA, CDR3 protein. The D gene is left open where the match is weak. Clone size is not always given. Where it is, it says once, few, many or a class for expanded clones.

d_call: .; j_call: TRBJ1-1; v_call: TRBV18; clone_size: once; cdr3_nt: TGTGCCAGCTCACGGAGGAGCGAGGACACTGAAGCTTTCTTT; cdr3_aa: CASSRRSEDTEAFF
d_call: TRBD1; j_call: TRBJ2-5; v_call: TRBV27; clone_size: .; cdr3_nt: TGTGCCAGCATAGCCTCCGGGACAGTCCAAGAGACCCAGTACTTC; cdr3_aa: CASIASGTVQETQYF
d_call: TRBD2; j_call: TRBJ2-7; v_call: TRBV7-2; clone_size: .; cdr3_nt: TGTGCCAGCAGCTTAGGACTAGCGGGAGTGGGCGAGCAGTACTTC; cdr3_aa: CASSLGLAGVGEQYF
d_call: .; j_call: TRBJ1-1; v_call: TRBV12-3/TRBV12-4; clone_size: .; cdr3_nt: TGTGCCAGCAGTACAGCAAGGGAAGCTTTCTTT; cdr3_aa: CASSTAREAFF
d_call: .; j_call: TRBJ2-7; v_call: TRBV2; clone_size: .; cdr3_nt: TGTGCCAGCAGTGAAGGGGGCTCAGGCGAGCAGTACTTC; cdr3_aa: CASSEGGSGEQYF
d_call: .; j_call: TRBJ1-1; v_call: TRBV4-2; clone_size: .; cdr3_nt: TGTGCCAGCAGCCAAATTGGTGAGGACACTGAAGCTTTCTTT; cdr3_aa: CASSQIGEDTEAFF
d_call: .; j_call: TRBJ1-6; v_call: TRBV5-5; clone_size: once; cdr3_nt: TGTGCCAGCAGCCAACACCCATCATACATTTCACCCCTCCACTTT; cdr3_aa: CASSQHPSYISPLHF
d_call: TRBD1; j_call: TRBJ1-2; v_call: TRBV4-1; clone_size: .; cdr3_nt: TGCGCCAGCAGCCAAAACAGGGGTTTGGATGGCTACACCTTC; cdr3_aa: CASSQNRGLDGYTF
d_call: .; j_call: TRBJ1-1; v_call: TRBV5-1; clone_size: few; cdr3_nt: TGCGCCAGCAGCAATTCTGGGGACATGAACACTGAAGCTTTCTTT; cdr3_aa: CASSNSGDMNTEAFF
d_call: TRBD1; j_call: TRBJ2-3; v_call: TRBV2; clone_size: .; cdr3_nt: TGTGCCAGCAGCGCGACAGGGGGTGCCACAGATACGCAGTATTTT; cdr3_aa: CASSATGGATDTQYF
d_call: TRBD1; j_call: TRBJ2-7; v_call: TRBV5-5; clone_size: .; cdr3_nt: TGTGCCAGCAGTGACAGGGGCGATTCCTACGAGCAGTACTTC; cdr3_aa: CASSDRGDSYEQYF
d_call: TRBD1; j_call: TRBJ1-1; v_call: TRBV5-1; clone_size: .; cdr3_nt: TGCGCCAGCAGCTTGGGGACGGGACAGGGGAACACTGAAGCTTTCTTT; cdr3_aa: CASSLGTGQGNTEAFF
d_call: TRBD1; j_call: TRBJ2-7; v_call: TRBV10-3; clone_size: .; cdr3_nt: TGTGCCATCAGCAGGACAGGGGGGTTTTACGAGCAGTACTTC; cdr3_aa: CAISRTGGFYEQYF
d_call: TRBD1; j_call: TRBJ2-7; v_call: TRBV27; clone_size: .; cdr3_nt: TGTGCCAGCAGCCAAGGACAGGCCTACGAGCAGTACTTC; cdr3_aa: CASSQGQAYEQYF
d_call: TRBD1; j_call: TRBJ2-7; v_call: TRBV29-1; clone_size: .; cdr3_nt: TGCAGCGTTGAGGCCCCTGGGACAGGGGGCATCTACGAGCAGTACTTC; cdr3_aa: CSVEAPGTGGIYEQYF
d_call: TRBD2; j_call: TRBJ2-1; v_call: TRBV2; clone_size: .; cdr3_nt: TGTGCCACCCCCAAAGTAGCGGGAGTCCGCAATGAGCAGTTCTTC; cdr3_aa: CATPKVAGVRNEQFF
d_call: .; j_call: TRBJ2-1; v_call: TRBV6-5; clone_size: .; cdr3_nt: TGTGCCAGCAGCTACCGCGGGCCCCGACTGATGGATGAGCAGTTCTTC; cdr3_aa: CASSYRGPRLMDEQFF
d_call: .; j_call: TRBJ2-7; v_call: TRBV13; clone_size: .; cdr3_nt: TGTGCCAGCAGCCCCCCCCTCAAGCCCGAGCAGTACTTC; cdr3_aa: CASSPPLKPEQYF
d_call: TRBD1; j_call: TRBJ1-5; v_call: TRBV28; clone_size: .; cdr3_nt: TGTGCCAGCAGAACCGGGACAGGGCGTATACAGCCCCAGCATTTT; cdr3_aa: CASRTGTGRIQPQHF
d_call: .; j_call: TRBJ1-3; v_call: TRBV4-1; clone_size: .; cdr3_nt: TGCGCCAGCAGCCAAAACACGCTCTCTGGAAACACCATATATTTT; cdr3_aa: CASSQNTLSGNTIYF
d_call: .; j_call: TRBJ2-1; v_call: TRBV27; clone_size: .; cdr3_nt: TGTGCCAGCAGTTCTTACGGCTACAATGAGCAGTTCTTC; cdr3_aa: CASSSYGYNEQFF
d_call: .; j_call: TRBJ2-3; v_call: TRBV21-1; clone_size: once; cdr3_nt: TGTGCCAGCAGCAAGGAACGACAGGGGACCACAGATACGCAGTATTTT; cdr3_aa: CASSKERQGTTDTQYF
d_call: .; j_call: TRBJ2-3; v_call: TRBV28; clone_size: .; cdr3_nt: TGTGCCAGCAGTCCTCCGGTCGTTTCAGATACGCAGTATTTT; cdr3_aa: CASSPPVVSDTQYF
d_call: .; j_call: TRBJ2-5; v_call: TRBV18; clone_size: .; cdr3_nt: TGTGCCAGCTCACTCGGGGGAATCCAAGAGACCCAGTACTTC; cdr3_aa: CASSLGGIQETQYF
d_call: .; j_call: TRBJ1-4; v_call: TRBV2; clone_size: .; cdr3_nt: TGTGCCAGCAGTGAAGCAGAGACAGACCTTAATGAAAAACTGTTTTTT; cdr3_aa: CASSEAETDLNEKLFF
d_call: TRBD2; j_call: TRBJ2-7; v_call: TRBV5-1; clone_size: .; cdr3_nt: TGCGCCAGCAGCTTGATCCCTAGCGGGAGCTCCTACGAGCAGTACTTC; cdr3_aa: CASSLIPSGSSYEQYF
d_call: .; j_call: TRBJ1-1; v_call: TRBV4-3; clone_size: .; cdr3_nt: TGCGCCAGCAGCGTACAGCAGAACACTGAAGCTTTCTTT; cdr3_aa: CASSVQQNTEAFF
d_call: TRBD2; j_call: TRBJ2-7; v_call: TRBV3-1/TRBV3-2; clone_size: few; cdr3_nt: TGTGCCAGCAGCCCGACTAGCAGTTCCTACGAGCAGTACTTC; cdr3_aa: CASSPTSSSYEQYF
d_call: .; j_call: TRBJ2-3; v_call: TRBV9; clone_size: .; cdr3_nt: TGTGCCAGCAGCGAGACAGAGACCCCGTCAGCTGGAGTATTCACAGATACGCAGTATTTT; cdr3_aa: CASSETETPSAGVFTDTQYF
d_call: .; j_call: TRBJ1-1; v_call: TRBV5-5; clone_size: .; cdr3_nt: TGTGCCAGCAGCCCCGACAGAATGAACACTGAAGCTTTCTTT; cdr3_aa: CASSPDRMNTEAFF
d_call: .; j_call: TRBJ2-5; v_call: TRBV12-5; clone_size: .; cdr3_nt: TGTGCTAGTGGTTCGACAGGTTTGGGGACCCAGTACTTC; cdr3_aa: CASGSTGLGTQYF
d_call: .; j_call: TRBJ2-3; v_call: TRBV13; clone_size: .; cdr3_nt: TGTGCCAGCAGCTTTTTTCGGGACTTCCTCACAGATACGCAGTATTTT; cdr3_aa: CASSFFRDFLTDTQYF
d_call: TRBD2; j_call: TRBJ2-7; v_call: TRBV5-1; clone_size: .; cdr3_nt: TGCGCCAGCAGCTTTGGGCTCGGGGGGTACGAGCAGTACTTC; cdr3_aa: CASSFGLGGYEQYF
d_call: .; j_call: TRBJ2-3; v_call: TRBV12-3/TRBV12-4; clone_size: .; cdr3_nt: TGTGCCAGCAGTTTCGAGATAGATACGCAGTATTTT; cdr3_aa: CASSFEIDTQYF
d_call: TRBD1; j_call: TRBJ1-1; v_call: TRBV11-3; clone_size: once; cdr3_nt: TGTGCCAGCAGCGACACAGGGGAGATGAACACTGAAGCTTTCTTT; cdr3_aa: CASSDTGEMNTEAFF
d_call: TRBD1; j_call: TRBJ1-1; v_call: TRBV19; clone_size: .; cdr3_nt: TGTGCCAGTAGTCGACAGGGGACTAACACTGAAGCTTTCTTT; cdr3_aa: CASSRQGTNTEAFF
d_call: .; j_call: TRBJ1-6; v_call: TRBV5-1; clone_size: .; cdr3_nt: TGCGCCAGCAGCTTCGGGGAAAGATCACCCCTCCACTTT; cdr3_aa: CASSFGERSPLHF
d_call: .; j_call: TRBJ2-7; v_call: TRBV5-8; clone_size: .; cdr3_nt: TGTGCCAGCAGCAACACCCTTTCCTACGAGCAGTACTTC; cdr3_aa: CASSNTLSYEQYF
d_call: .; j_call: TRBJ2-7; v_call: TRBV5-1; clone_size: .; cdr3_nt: TGCGCCAGCAGCTTGCGGGCAGGGCCTTCATACGAGCAGTACTTC; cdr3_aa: CASSLRAGPSYEQYF
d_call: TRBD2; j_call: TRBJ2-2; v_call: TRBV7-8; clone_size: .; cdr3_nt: TGTGCCAGCAGTATGACTAGCGGGAGGAACACCGGGGAGCTGTTTTTT; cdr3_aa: CASSMTSGRNTGELFF
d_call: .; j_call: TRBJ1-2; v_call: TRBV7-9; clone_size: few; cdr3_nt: TGTGCCAGCAGCCCTAGTCTGGGGGCCGGGTATGGCTACACCTTC; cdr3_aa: CASSPSLGAGYGYTF
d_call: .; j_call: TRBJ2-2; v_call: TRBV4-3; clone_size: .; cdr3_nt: TGCGCCAGCAGCCAAGATCGAAGGGAGACCGGGGAGCTGTTTTTT; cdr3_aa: CASSQDRRETGELFF
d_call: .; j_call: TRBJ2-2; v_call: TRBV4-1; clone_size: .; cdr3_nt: TGCGCCAGCAGCCAAACCGTCGCGGAGAGATACACCGGGGAGCTGTTTTTT; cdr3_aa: CASSQTVAERYTGELFF
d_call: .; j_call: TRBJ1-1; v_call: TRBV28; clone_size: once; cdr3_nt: TGTGCCAGCAGGGACGACAGATGGGTGAACACTGAAGCTTTCTTT; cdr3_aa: CASRDDRWVNTEAFF
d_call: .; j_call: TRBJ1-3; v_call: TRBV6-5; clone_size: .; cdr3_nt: TGTGCCAGCACGCAGACTGGAAACACCATATATTTT; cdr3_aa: CASTQTGNTIYF
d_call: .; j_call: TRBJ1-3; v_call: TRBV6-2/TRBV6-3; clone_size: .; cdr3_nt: TGTGCCAGCAGTTACTACAGGGGAAACACCATATATTTT; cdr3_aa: CASSYYRGNTIYF
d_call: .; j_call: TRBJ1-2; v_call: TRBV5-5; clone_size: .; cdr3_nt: TGTGCCAGCAGCTTGGCCGGGGTCGTTATAGACTATGGCTACACCTTC; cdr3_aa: CASSLAGVVIDYGYTF
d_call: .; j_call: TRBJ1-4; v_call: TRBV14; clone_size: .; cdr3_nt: TGTGCCAGCAGCCAAGATGGGAAGACAGTAAATGAAAAACTGTTTTTT; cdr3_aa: CASSQDGKTVNEKLFF
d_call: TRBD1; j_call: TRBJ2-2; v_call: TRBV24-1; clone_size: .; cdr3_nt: TGTGCCACCAGTGACCGGGACAGGGGGAATGGGGAGCTGTTTTTT; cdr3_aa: CATSDRDRGNGELFF
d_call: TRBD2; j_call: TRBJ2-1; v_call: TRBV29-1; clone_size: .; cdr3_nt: TGCAGCGCCGGGACTAGCAATGAGCAGTTCTTC; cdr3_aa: CSAGTSNEQFF
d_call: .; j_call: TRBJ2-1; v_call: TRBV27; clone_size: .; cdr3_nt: TGTGCCAGCAGTTTGAGCGGCAGCTTCCATAAGTTCTCCTACAATGAGCAGTTCTTC; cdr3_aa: CASSLSGSFHKFSYNEQFF
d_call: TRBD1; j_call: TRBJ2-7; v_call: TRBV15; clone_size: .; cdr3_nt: TGTGCCACCAGCAGAGATTCGAGACAGGGTTACGAGCAGTACTTC; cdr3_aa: CATSRDSRQGYEQYF
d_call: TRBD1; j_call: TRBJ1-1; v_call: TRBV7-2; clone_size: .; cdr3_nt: TGTGCCAGCAGCCCTGGACAGGGGGGCACTGAAGCTTTCTTT; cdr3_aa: CASSPGQGGTEAFF
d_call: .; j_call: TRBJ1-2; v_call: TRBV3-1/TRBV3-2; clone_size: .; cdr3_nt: TGTGCCAGCAGCCAAGAAACAGGCGGCTACACCTTC; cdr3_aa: CASSQETGGYTF